The 30 T cell receptor beta chains in this list originate from one sample, sequenced in a study of regulatory T cells in long-lasting Graves disease. Construction of TCR beta libraries relied on iRepertoire HTBI primers and on Arm-PCR targeting CDR3 regions. TCRdb reprocessed the multiplex PCR reads via MiXCR and lists one record per CDR3 protein. The sample holds about 290,000 distinct CDR3 sequences; 20% to 25% are singletons and the top ten take about 61%. The time point here: persistent/refractory GD, antithyroid drugs over 5 years with positive TRAb. The authors made the TCR library using RNA they extracted from PBMCs. The sequences come from peripheral blood mononuclear cells (PBMCs), collected when the disease was refractory, from a patient treated with antithyroid drugs. The receptors shown here come from a female donor with Graves disease.

This clonotype occurred once. The DNA for the CDR3 is TGCAGTGCTACGAGAGCGGGAGGGACCTACGAGCAGTACTTC. Protein product: CSATRAGGTYEQYF. This sequence joins TRBV20-1 and TRBJ2-7; TRBD2 matches at 10 bases. This CDR3 comprises 14 residues. V shed 4 bases and J 2 bases; nucleotides not matched to a gene: 5. Germline V gene data show CDR1 as DFQATT and CDR2 as SNEGSKA (reference sequence).

V gene TRBV28 combines with J gene TRBJ2-3, with D perhaps matching TRBD2 (5 bases). Germline CDR1 is MDHEN and CDR2 is SYDVKM. V lost 5 bases and J 2 bases, leaving 11 bases between the germline ends. This CDR3 has 14 residues. The CDR3 sequence is CASSLRGYTDTQYF. In DNA form, the CDR3 reads TGTGCCAGCAGTCTGAGAGGGTACACAGATACGCAGTATTTT. The whole variable domain, filled in from reference TRBV28 and TRBJ2-3, reads DVKVTQSSRYLVKRTGEKVFLECVQDMDHENMFWYRQDPGLGLRLIYFSYDVKMKEKGDIPEGYSVSREKKERFSLILESASTNQTSMYLCASSLRGYTDTQYFGPGTRLTVL.

V usage is TRBV12-3 or TRBV12-4 and J usage is TRBJ2-7; D is perhaps TRBD2 (5 bases). The CDR3 length is 14 residues. With 2 bases removed from V and 4 bases from J, the gap between germline ends came to 12 bases. The CDR3 loop is CASSLREGFYEQYF. In nucleotides, the CDR3 is TGTGCCAGCAGTTTACGTGAGGGATTTTACGAGCAGTACTTC.

This clonotype has at least ten counts. The rearrangement joins TRBV7-2 to TRBJ1-4; 11 nucleotides agree with TRBD1. The CDR3 has 15 residues. The trim removed 5 bases at V and 8 bases at J, leaving 7 bases unmatched. CDR1 is SGHTA and CDR2 is FQGNSA in the germline V gene. CDR3 DNA: TGTGCCAGCAGCGACGGACAGGGGGCAGGAGAAAAACTGTTTTTT. Its protein product is CASSDGQGAGEKLFF.

The J gene is TRBJ2-7, the V gene TRBV5-1; no clear D gene. Germline-derived CDR1 and CDR2 are SGHRS and YFSETQ. The CDR3 loop spans 13 amino acids. V lost 1 base to trimming and J lost 3 bases, with 8 bases between them. CDR3 region: CASSLSSNYEQYF. As DNA, the CDR3 is TGCGCCAGCAGCTTGTCGTCCAACTACGAGCAGTACTTC.

This clonotype was recorded a few times. The chain is built from TRBV9 and TRBJ2-2, with D perhaps TRBD2 (6 bases). This CDR3 region has 17 residues. Trimming removed 0 bases from V and 7 bases from J, with 19 bases in between. The germline CDR1 and CDR2 sequences are SGDLS and YYNGEE. The CDR3 DNA sequence: TGTGCCAGCAGCGTAGCTTTAGCGGCCCCGAGGGGCGGGGAGCTGTTTTTT. This gives the protein CASSVALAAPRGGELFF.

DNA for the CDR3: TGTGCCAGCAGTCCACTAGCGGGAGGTGTCCACGAGCAGTACTTC. Translating gives CASSPLAGGVHEQYF. The chain has TRBV27 and TRBJ2-7; 12 bases agree with TRBD2. This CDR3 has 15 residues. V trimming: 5 bases; J trimming: 5 bases; junction bases outside the gene matches: 7. Germline V CDR1 and CDR2: MNHEY, SMNVEV (reference sequence).

This clonotype came up many times. The chain joins TRBV7-2 to TRBJ2-7; a possible D gene is TRBD2 (7 bases). The germline CDR1 and CDR2 sequences are SGHTA and FQGNSA. The CDR3 loop spans 13 amino acids. Trimming cost V 5 bases and J 6 bases, with 14 bases left between them. The CDR3 nucleotides are TGTGCCAGCAGCCGGAGGGGGGGTCTCGAGCAGTACTTC. Translated: CASSRRGGLEQYF.

This clonotype came up a few times. CDR3 sequence (DNA): TGTGCCAGCAGTTATTTGGTGGGATTCAATGAGCAGTTCTTC. Its translation is CASSYLVGFNEQFF. The V call is TRBV6-5, the J call TRBJ2-1, with D uncertain. V was trimmed by 3 bases and J by 6 bases, leaving 12 bases between them. CDR1 is MNHEY and CDR2 is SVGAGI in the germline V gene. The CDR3 is 14 amino acids.

This clonotype was observed a few times. V gene TRBV5-1 combines with J gene TRBJ2-2; no clear D gene. This CDR3 comprises 18 residues. Trimming took 3 bases from V and 4 from J, leaving 22 bases between them. Germline-derived CDR1 and CDR2 are SGHRS and YFSETQ. CDR3 in DNA: TGCGCCAGCAGCTCACCGACGGTTACCTACACCCCCACCGGGGAGCTGTTTTTT. As protein: CASSSPTVTYTPTGELFF.

CDR3 protein: CASTGLFSSYEQYF. CDR3 bases: TGTGCCAGCACGGGCCTATTCAGCTCCTACGAGCAGTACTTC. The chain couples TRBV6-1 to TRBJ2-7; D gene ambiguous. The V and J ends lost 7 bases and 0 bases respectively, with 13 bases between them. Germline loops: CDR1 MNHNS, CDR2 SASEGT. There are 14 residues in the CDR3.

This clonotype was counted only a few times. This chain connects TRBV6-5 to TRBJ1-5; perhaps TRBD1 as D (6 bases). In germline, CDR1 is MNHEY, CDR2 SVGAGI. The CDR3 spans 15 residues. The V end lost 2 bases, the J end lost 0 bases, and 8 bases lay between the germline ends. The CDR3 DNA follows: TGTGCCAGCAGTTACGGGGACACTAGCAATCAGCCCCAGCATTTT. Encoded protein: CASSYGDTSNQPQHF.

The chain has TRBV18 and TRBJ1-2, with D uncertain. The V end lost 5 bases, the J end lost 4 bases, and 14 bases lay between the germline ends. Germline V CDR1 and CDR2: KGHSH, LQKENI. This CDR3 is built from 14 residues. Written as DNA, the CDR3 is TGTGCCAGCTCATTCTCCGAGGCCTTCTATGGCTACACCTTC. As protein: CASSFSEAFYGYTF.

The V call is TRBV11-2, the J call TRBJ2-1; D unresolved. This CDR3 is 14 amino acids long. The germline CDR1 and CDR2 sequences are SGHAT and FQNNGV. Trimming shortened V by 1 base and J by 7 bases, and 11 bases separated the two germline ends. Here the CDR3 reads CASSLGWAGNEQFF. CDR3 sequence (DNA): TGTGCCAGCAGCTTAGGGTGGGCCGGTAATGAGCAGTTCTTC.

The V call is TRBV7-9, the J call TRBJ2-7; D possibly corresponds to TRBD1 (5 bases). Germline values: CDR1 SEHNR, CDR2 FQNEAQ (reference sequence). This CDR3 is built from 14 residues. The V and J ends lost 1 base and 5 bases respectively, with 12 bases between them. The CDR3 spells CASSLVGRVDEQYF. Here the CDR3 DNA reads TGTGCCAGCAGCTTAGTCGGCAGGGTCGACGAGCAGTACTTC.

The chain links TRBV9 to TRBJ2-7, with 13 bases identical to TRBD2. With V trimmed by 5 bases and J by 2 bases, 10 bases remained unmatched. This CDR3 region has 17 residues. In germline, CDR1 is SGDLS, CDR2 YYNGEE. CDR3 sequence (DNA): TGTGCCAGCAGTAAGGAAGTGGGACTAGCGGGAACCTACGAGCAGTACTTC. It codes for CASSKEVGLAGTYEQYF.

A word on this clonotype: One junction end does not reproduce the germline sequence, and a read error may be involved. V and J are TRBV3-1 and TRBJ1-2; maybe TRBD1 (5 bases). This CDR3 contains 12 residues. Germline lookup yields CDR1 LGHDT and CDR2 YNNKEL (reference sequence). CDR3 protein: CASSFGTYDYTF. As DNA, the CDR3 is TGTGCCAGCAGCTTCGGGACCTATGACTACACCTTC.

The gene calls are TRBV2 and TRBJ2-7; D assignment may be TRBD1 or TRBD2 (6 bases each). Germline V gene data show CDR1 as SNHLY and CDR2 as FYNNEI. Trimming cost V 9 bases and J 2 bases, with 23 bases left between them. This CDR3 is 16 amino acids long. CDR3 sequence (DNA): TGTGCCAGGGGGGGCAGGGGACAACCTACGCCCTACGAGCAGTACTTC. Translating gives CARGGRGQPTPYEQYF.

Details on this clonotype: It may be a read error: a sequence one base away is much more abundant. For the CDR3, the DNA is TGTGCCAGCGGAATTAGCGGGACACTCACCGGGGAGCTGTCTTTT. Its protein is CASGISGTLTGELSF. The chain joins TRBV12-3 or TRBV12-4 to TRBJ2-2; 8 positions match TRBD2. The CDR3 length is 15 residues.

Ten or more counts support this clonotype. The chain combines TRBV20-1 with TRBJ2-7; TRBD1 aligns across 9 bases. The CDR3 sequence is 14 residues long. V dropped 6 bases and J dropped 5; count of bases not matched to a gene: 11. In germline, CDR1 is DFQATT, CDR2 SNEGSKA (reference sequence). CDR3 sequence: CSASKPGQGDEQYF. DNA for the CDR3: TGCAGTGCCTCAAAACCGGGACAGGGAGACGAGCAGTACTTC.

In its sample, this clonotype was seen many times. The chain employs TRBV28 and TRBJ2-4; D possibly corresponds to TRBD2 (5 bases). CDR1 is MDHEN, CDR2 SYDVKM, per germline. Trimming stripped 3 bases from V and 9 bases from J, with 15 bases between. The CDR3 runs 14 residues. This chain's CDR3 is CASSLAGEGRIQYF. As DNA, the CDR3 is TGTGCCAGCAGTTTGGCCGGTGAGGGTCGCATTCAGTACTTC.

This clonotype was observed at least ten times. The chain couples TRBV15 to TRBJ1-5; TRBD1 aligns across 8 bases. Per the germline V gene, CDR1 is LNHNV and CDR2 is YYDKDF (reference sequence). J lost 3 bases, V lost 3 bases, and 1 base had no gene match. This CDR3 has 14 amino acids. This chain's CDR3 is CATSRGQVNQPQHF. In nucleotides, the CDR3 is TGTGCCACCAGCAGGGGACAGGTCAATCAGCCCCAGCATTTT.

This chain connects TRBV7-9 to TRBJ2-7; tentatively, D is TRBD1 (6 bases). CDR3 length: 16 amino acids. Germline V CDR1 and CDR2: SEHNR, FQNEAQ (reference sequence). V lost 1 base to trimming and J lost 2 bases, with 15 bases between them. In DNA, the CDR3 is TGTGCCAGCAGCTTAGGACGCTCAGGGGTCCCCTACGAGCAGTACTTC. Encoded protein: CASSLGRSGVPYEQYF.

The J gene is TRBJ2-2, the V gene TRBV4-3; 7 positions match TRBD2. The CDR3 is 16 residues long. The V and J ends lost 0 bases and 5 bases, in that order; junction bases with no gene match: 6. The V gene's germline CDR1 is LGHNA and CDR2 YSLEER. In DNA form, the CDR3 reads TGCGCCAGCAGCCAAGATCGGCGCGGGAGTACCGGGGAGCTGTTTTTT. Protein product: CASSQDRRGSTGELFF.

This chain links TRBV28 with TRBJ2-3; the match to TRBD2 covers 7 bases. There are 15 residues in the CDR3. The germline V gene has CDR1 MDHEN and CDR2 SYDVKM. Trimming at V came to 7 bases and at J to 4 bases, leaving 11 bases not matched to a gene. For the CDR3, the DNA is TGTGCCAGCAAGGACCGGCGGGAGCGGGCAGATACGCAGTATTTT. Its protein product is CASKDRRERADTQYF.

This clonotype was seen many times. The chain is built from TRBV28 and TRBJ1-2; D ambiguous. This CDR3 is 13 amino acids long. From germline, CDR1 is MDHEN and CDR2 SYDVKM. As DNA, the CDR3 is TGTGACCTTAAGGGAGCCGCTAACTATGGCTACACCTTC. It yields the protein CDLKGAANYGYTF.

This clonotype was recorded many times. The chain joins TRBV6-1 to TRBJ2-7; either TRBD1 or TRBD2 may fit D (6 bases each). Germline CDR1 MNHNS, CDR2 SASEGT. The CDR3 is 14 amino acids. The V and J ends lost 6 bases and 4 bases respectively, with 16 bases between them. In nucleotides, the CDR3 is TGTGCCAGCAGGGCACAGGGAGGAGGGTACGAGCAGTACTTC. It yields the protein CASRAQGGGYEQYF.

This clonotype was detected ten times or more. The J gene is TRBJ2-7, the V gene TRBV7-9; D is ambiguous. Trimming left V 1 base short and J 5 bases short, with 12 bases between. The CDR3 is 14 amino acids. Germline V CDR1 and CDR2: SEHNR, FQNEAQ (reference sequence). CDR3 DNA: TGTGCCAGCAGCTTAGGGAGCGATTTTGACGAGCAGTACTTC. Amino acids: CASSLGSDFDEQYF.

The CDR3 nucleotides read TGCAGTGCCGGGGACCTACAGAGCTCCTACAATGAGCAGTTCTTC. It specifies CSAGDLQSSYNEQFF. V is TRBV20-1 and J is TRBJ2-1; TRBD1 or TRBD2 may be the D gene (5 bases each). This CDR3 region has 15 residues. In germline, CDR1 is DFQATT, CDR2 SNEGSKA (reference sequence). V lost 6 bases to trimming and J lost 0 bases, with 15 bases between them.

In this sample, this clonotype turned up a few times. The genes are TRBV3-1 and TRBJ1-4; D unclear. V gave up 3 bases and J gave up 4 bases, with 12 bases separating them. CDR3 length: 15 amino acids. In germline, CDR1 is LGHDT, CDR2 YNNKEL (reference sequence). The CDR3 loop reads CASSHGPGNNEKLFF. DNA of the CDR3: TGTGCCAGCAGCCATGGTCCTGGGAATAATGAAAAACTGTTTTTT.